The 12 T cell receptor beta chains in this list originate from one sample, sequenced in a study of breast tumors, draining lymph nodes, adjacent tissues. TCRdb re-analysed the multiplex PCR reads in MiXCR, keeping a single row per CDR3 protein. The sample consists of 15,000 to 16,000 distinct CDR3 sequences, around 50% of them appearing once. Sample: tumor-adjacent breast tissue. The receptors come from a female donor with breast cancer. Some clones in this sample may be carry-over from other donors' samples.

This clonotype is medium-sized (0.01 to 0.1%) within its sample. V is TRBV15 and J is TRBJ2-3, with TRBD2 identical over 7 bases. V was clipped by 8 bases and J by 2 bases; unmatched bases: 4. Germline CDR1 reads LNHNV; CDR2 reads YYDKDF (reference sequence). CDR3 length equals 13 residues. In nucleotides, the CDR3 is TGTGCCACCGACAGCGGGGACACAGATACGCAGTATTTT. Its translation: CATDSGDTDTQYF. Based on the CDR3 plus reference TRBV15 and TRBJ2-3, the full variable domain is DAMVIQNPRYQVTQFGKPVTLSCSQTLNHNVMYWYQQKSSQAPKLLFHYYDKDFNNEADTPDNFQSRRPNTSFCFLDIRSPGLGDTAMYLCATDSGDTDTQYFGPGTRLTVL.

Judged by abundance, this clonotype is medium-sized. The rearrangement joins TRBV11-3 to TRBJ2-7, with D maybe TRBD1 (6 bases). Germline-derived CDR1 and CDR2 are SGHNT and YENEEA. The CDR3 totals 14 residues. V dropped 5 bases and J dropped 3 bases, with 14 bases sitting between them. The CDR3, as DNA: TGTGCCAGCAGCCCCCGGAAAGGGGGCTACGAGCAGTACTTC. Protein sequence: CASSPRKGGYEQYF.

The chain employs TRBV5-6 and TRBJ1-1; weak D call: TRBD1 (6 bases). This CDR3 spans 13 amino acids. Germline loops: CDR1 SGHDT, CDR2 YYEEEE. With 6 bases removed from V and 0 bases from J, the gap between germline ends came to 9 bases. CDR3 bases: TGTGCCAGCATGAGGGGGTTGAACACTGAAGCTTTCTTT. It encodes CASMRGLNTEAFF. Filled out from reference TRBV5-6 and TRBJ1-1, the complete variable domain reads DAGVTQSPTHLIKTRGQQVTLRCSPKSGHDTVSWYQQALGQGPQFIFQYYEEEERQRGNFPDRFSGHQFPNYSSELNVNALLLGDSALYLCASMRGLNTEAFFGQGTRLTVV.

The CDR3 protein is CASSETGAYGYTF. The DNA for the CDR3 is TGTGCCAGCAGTGAGACAGGGGCCTATGGCTACACCTTC. The genes are TRBV2 and TRBJ1-2; 8 nucleotides align to TRBD1. The J segment lost 4 bases and the V segment lost 3 bases, leaving 1 base of the junction unmatched. In germline, CDR1 is SNHLY, CDR2 FYNNEI. This CDR3 comprises 13 residues.

V and J are TRBV7-9 and TRBJ2-5; D may correspond to TRBD1 or TRBD2 (5 bases each). Germline V lookup: CDR1 SEHNR, CDR2 FQNEAQ (reference sequence). Trimming stripped 5 bases from V and 1 base from J, with 11 bases between. This CDR3 region has 14 residues. The CDR3 coding sequence is TGTGCCAGCAGCCCAGGGCGGGCCCAAGAGACCCAGTACTTC. Translated, it gives CASSPGRAQETQYF.

In this sample, this clonotype turned up a few times. This CDR3 reads CSVEIWDSRYNEQFF. CDR3 nucleotide sequence: TGCAGCGTTGAGATATGGGACAGCCGATACAATGAGCAGTTCTTC. The V call is TRBV29-1, the J call TRBJ2-1; TRBD1 agrees at 7 bases. The CDR3 spans 15 residues. CDR1 SQVTM and CDR2 ANQGSEA come from the germline V gene. V was pared by 3 bases and J by 4 bases, with 9 bases of the junction left unmatched.

The table lists this clonotype with many counts. The germline gene is not matched at one end of the junction; a read error may be the cause. The chain links TRBV9 to TRBJ1-6; TRBD1 might be the D (5 bases). CDR1 and CDR2 from the germline V gene are SGDLS and YYNGEE. The CDR3 spans 15 residues. CDR3 DNA: TGTGCCAGCAGCGTGGGTCAGGGCTATAATTCACCCCCCCACTTT. Translation gives CASSVGQGYNSPPHF.

Comments on this clonotype: The CDR3 does not close with the conserved phenylalanine or tryptophan, likely indicating a read error. The rearrangement joins TRBV7-9 to TRBJ2-7; 11 nucleotides agree with TRBD2. Germline assignment: CDR1 SEHNR and CDR2 FQNEAQ (reference sequence). The junction had 7 bases not matched to a gene; V was cut back by 3 bases and J by 3 bases. The CDR3 is 16 residues long. The CDR3 loop is CASSLPTSGTLYEQYC. DNA of the CDR3: TGTGCCAGCAGCTTGCCGACTAGCGGGACTCTCTACGAGCAGTACTGC.

The rearrangement joins TRBV27 to TRBJ1-4; 8 nucleotides match TRBD1. The CDR3 extends over 14 amino acids. Unmatched junction bases numbered 7, after V lost 5 bases and J lost 8 bases. Germline CDR1 and CDR2: MNHEY and SMNVEV (reference sequence). The CDR3 region is CASSADRGGEKLFF. The CDR3 DNA reads TGTGCCAGCAGTGCCGACAGGGGAGGCGAAAAACTGTTTTTT.

In its sample, this clonotype was seen a few times. The genes are TRBV30 and TRBJ2-3, with 9 bases identical to TRBD1. The CDR3 runs to 16 residues. The V segment lost 5 bases and the J segment 7 bases; nucleotides outside the gene matches: 16. The germline CDR1 and CDR2 sequences are GTSNPN and SVGIG (reference sequence). CDR3 nucleotides: TGTGCCTGGGCAAATCCGGGACAGGGACGGATACATACGCAGTATTTT. This encodes CAWANPGQGRIHTQYF.

The table lists this clonotype with a few counts. The chain combines TRBV7-8 with TRBJ2-5, with TRBD2 identical over 8 bases. The CDR3 is made up of 14 amino acids. J was trimmed by 11 bases and V by 7 bases; bases with no gene match: 15. Germline V lookup: CDR1 SGHVS, CDR2 FQNEAQ. CDR3 sequence reads: CASTQSGAGVRQYF. The CDR3 coding sequence is TGTGCCAGCACCCAAAGCGGAGCGGGAGTTCGTCAGTACTTC.

This clonotype was detected ten times or more. V is TRBV5-8 and J is TRBJ2-4; D may be TRBD2 (6 bases). Per the germline V gene, CDR1 is SGHTS and CDR2 is YDEGEE. Between the trimmed V and J ends, which lost 0 bases and 2 bases, there was a span of 12 bases. The CDR3 has 16 residues. The CDR3 sequence: CASSLGGTGTKNIQYF. In DNA, the CDR3 is TGTGCCAGCAGCTTGGGCGGGACGGGGACCAAAAACATTCAGTACTTC. Drawing the rest from reference TRBV5-8 and TRBJ2-4, the complete variable domain is EAGVTQSPTHLIKTRGQQATLRCSPISGHTSVYWYQQALGLGLQFLLWYDEGEERNRGNFPPRFSGRQFPNYSSELNVNALELEDSALYLCASSLGGTGTKNIQYFGAGTRLSVL.